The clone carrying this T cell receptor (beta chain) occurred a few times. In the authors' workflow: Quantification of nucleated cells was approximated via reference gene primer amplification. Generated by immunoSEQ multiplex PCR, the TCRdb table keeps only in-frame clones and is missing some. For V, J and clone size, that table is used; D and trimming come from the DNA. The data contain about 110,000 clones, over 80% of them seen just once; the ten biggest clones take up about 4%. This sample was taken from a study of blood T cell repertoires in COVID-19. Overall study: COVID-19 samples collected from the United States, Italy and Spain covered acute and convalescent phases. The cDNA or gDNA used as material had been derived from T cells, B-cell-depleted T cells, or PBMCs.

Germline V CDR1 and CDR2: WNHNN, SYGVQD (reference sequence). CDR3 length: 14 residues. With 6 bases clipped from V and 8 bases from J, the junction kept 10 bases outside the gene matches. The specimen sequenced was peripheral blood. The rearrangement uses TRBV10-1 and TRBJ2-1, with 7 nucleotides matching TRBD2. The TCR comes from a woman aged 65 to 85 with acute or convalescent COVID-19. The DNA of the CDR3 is TGCGCCAGCAGCCCGGGACTACCCTCCCATGAGCAGTTCTTC. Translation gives CASSPGLPSHEQFF.